This is a list of T cell receptor beta chains from one sample in a study of T cell repertoires in cytomegalovirus infection. TCRdb reanalysed the reads using MiXCR and keeps one entry per CDR3 protein. The sample lists about 530,000 distinct CDR3 sequences, less than 30% seen once, with approximately 13% in the top ten. The specimen sequenced was PBMCs. The source of these receptors is a human donor in good health (CMV status not recorded). Some clones in this sample may be carry-over from other donors' samples. Each CDR3 is given with its conserved first and last residue. Each record gives: D gene, J gene, clone size, V gene, CDR3 DNA, CDR3 protein. D genes are given only for firm matches. Some rows mark clone size as missing; the rest say once, few, many or name a class of expanded clone.

TRBD1 TRBJ1-3 - TRBV7-7 TGTGCTAGCAGCCTACGACAGGGGAACCCAGACACCATATATTTT CASSLRQGNPDTIYF
TRBD1 TRBJ1-1 - TRBV4-1 TGCGCCAGCAGCCACCGGGACAGGGTTGGCACTGAAGCTTTCTTT CASSHRDRVGTEAFF
- TRBJ2-3 many TRBV7-2 TGTGCCAGCAGCTTAGCCACTAGCCCCTTTCTGAATACGCAGTATTTT CASSLATSPFLNTQYF
- TRBJ2-1 - TRBV6-6 TGTGCCAGCACCAGCGCGTATGAGCAGTTCTTC CASTSAYEQFF
- TRBJ2-5 many TRBV7-2 TGTGCCAGCAGCTTAGAGGCGGGTATTCAAGAGACCCAGTACTTC CASSLEAGIQETQYF
- TRBJ2-3 - TRBV20-1 TGCAGTGCTCAGCAACCGGGAGATACGCAGTATTTT CSAQQPGDTQYF
- TRBJ2-5 few TRBV15 TGTGCCACCAGCAGAGATGTGGGAGGGGGAGAGACCCAGTACTTC CATSRDVGGGETQYF
TRBD2 TRBJ2-7 few TRBV11-2 TGTGCCAGCAGCCTGACTAGCGGGAACTACGAGCAGTACTTC CASSLTSGNYEQYF
- TRBJ2-2 few TRBV5-1 TGCGCCAGCAGCTACGGCGGGCTAACGAACACCGGGGAGCTGTTTTTT CASSYGGLTNTGELFF
- TRBJ1-1 - TRBV30 TGTGCCTGGAGAGAACAGGGTTGGAGTGACACTGAAGCTTTCTTT CAWREQGWSDTEAFF
TRBD2 TRBJ2-2 - TRBV12-3/TRBV12-4 TGTGCCAGCAGTTTTCTAGCGGGACCTGGCGGGGAGCTGTTTTTT CASSFLAGPGGELFF
- TRBJ1-1 few TRBV19 TGTGCCAGTAAATTGGAGGGGGGAACTGAAGCTTTCTTT CASKLEGGTEAFF
- TRBJ2-1 few TRBV7-2 TGTGCCAGCAGCTTAGTCGGGAGTTGTTGTGGCGAGCAGTTCTTC CASSLVGSCCGEQFF
- TRBJ1-6 few TRBV7-8 TGTGCCAGCAGCTCCCGGGGGGGGGGCAATTCACCCCTCCACTTT CASSSRGGGNSPLHF
- TRBJ1-6 few TRBV10-3 TGTGCCATCAGTGAGTCTGGCAGCTATAATTCACCCCTCCACTTT CAISESGSYNSPLHF
TRBD2 TRBJ2-3 - TRBV20-1 TGCAGTGCTAGACCATTAGCGGGAGGGGTTGATACGCAGTATTTT CSARPLAGGVDTQYF
- TRBJ2-7 many TRBV7-9 TGTGCCAGCAGCCCCCCGGGATTTAGCTCCTACGAGCAGTACTTC CASSPPGFSSYEQYF
- TRBJ1-5 - TRBV12-3/TRBV12-4 TGTGCCAGCAGTTACCTGGGGGGGGGCACGGGGCAGCCCCAGCATTTT CASSYLGGGTGQPQHF
- TRBJ2-1 - TRBV19 TGTGCCAGTAGGGGTAACAACAATGAGCAGTTCTTC CASRGNNNEQFF
TRBD2 TRBJ2-3 many TRBV29-1 TGCAGCTCAAAGGAGGCGGGGGGCGGGGGCACAGATACGCAGTATTTT CSSKEAGGGGTDTQYF
- TRBJ1-5 - TRBV11-2 TGTGCCAGCAGCTTAGGTCCGGAGTTTCCCCAGCATTTT CASSLGPEFPQHF
- TRBJ2-3 - TRBV20-1 TGCAGTGCTAAGCAGGGAGTGGGTGATACGCAGTATTTT CSAKQGVGDTQYF
- TRBJ1-2 - TRBV28 TGTGCCAGCAGTCCGAACACGGTGAGGGGCTACACCTTC CASSPNTVRGYTF
TRBD2 TRBJ2-3 few TRBV12-3/TRBV12-4 TGTGCCAGCAGTTTTGGAGCGGGAGTAGATACGCAGTATTTT CASSFGAGVDTQYF
- TRBJ1-1 - TRBV29-1 TGCAGCGTTGAATGGCACAGAATTATGAACACTGAAGCTTTCTTT CSVEWHRIMNTEAFF
- TRBJ2-1 few TRBV19 TGTGCCAGTACGGTCGGACCTGCATCCTACAATGAGCAGTTCTTC CASTVGPASYNEQFF
TRBD2 TRBJ2-5 - TRBV5-5 TGTGCCAGCAGCTCAACGACTAGCGGGAACCCAACCCAGTACTTC CASSSTTSGNPTQYF
- TRBJ1-1 once TRBV29-1 TGCAGCGTTGTTCCCGGGACGGTGAACACTGAAGCTTTCTTT CSVVPGTVNTEAFF
- TRBJ2-5 - TRBV5-1 TGCGCCAGCAGCCTCAGCGACCCGCAAGAGACCCAGTACTTC CASSLSDPQETQYF
- TRBJ2-1 few TRBV11-1 TGTGCCAGCAGCTCCCCGGGGGCGAGCCTTACCTACAATGAGCAGTTCTTC CASSSPGASLTYNEQFF
TRBD1 TRBJ2-3 many TRBV7-2 TGTGCCAGCAGCTTTATAACAGGGGGTACAGATACGCAGTATTTT CASSFITGGTDTQYF
TRBD1 TRBJ1-6 few TRBV27 TGTGCCAGCAGGACAGGGGGCTCCTATAATTCACCCCTCCACTTT CASRTGGSYNSPLHF
- TRBJ2-7 few TRBV25-1 TGTGCCAGCAGTGAATGGAAGGGAGAGCAGTACTTC CASSEWKGEQYF
- TRBJ1-1 - TRBV19 TGTGCCAGTTCCCCCTTTGGGGCACGGCACCTGAACACTGAAGCTTTCTTT CASSPFGARHLNTEAFF
- TRBJ1-2 few TRBV4-1 TGCGCCAGCAGCCAAGTGCTGGGTAACTATGGCTACACCTTC CASSQVLGNYGYTF
- TRBJ2-3 few TRBV6-6 TGTGCCAGCAGTGGGGGGAGCGGTCATGTCACAGATACGCAGTATTTT CASSGGSGHVTDTQYF
TRBD2 TRBJ2-1 - TRBV20-1 TGCAGTGCCTCCCGACTAGCGGGAGGCAATGAGCAGTTCTTC CSASRLAGGNEQFF
- TRBJ1-1 - TRBV5-1 TGCGCCAGCAGCTCGGACAACTTCAACACTGAAGCTTTCTTT CASSSDNFNTEAFF
- TRBJ1-6 - TRBV4-3 TGCGCCAGCAGCCAAGAACAGGACAATTCACCCCTCCACTTT CASSQEQDNSPLHF
- TRBJ1-2 - TRBV5-1 TGCGCCAGCAGCCTAAATACGGGAGCTGGCTACACCTTC CASSLNTGAGYTF
TRBD1 TRBJ1-1 - TRBV6-2/TRBV6-3 TGTGCCAGCAGTGAAACAGGGGGCATGAACACTGAAGCTTTCTTT CASSETGGMNTEAFF